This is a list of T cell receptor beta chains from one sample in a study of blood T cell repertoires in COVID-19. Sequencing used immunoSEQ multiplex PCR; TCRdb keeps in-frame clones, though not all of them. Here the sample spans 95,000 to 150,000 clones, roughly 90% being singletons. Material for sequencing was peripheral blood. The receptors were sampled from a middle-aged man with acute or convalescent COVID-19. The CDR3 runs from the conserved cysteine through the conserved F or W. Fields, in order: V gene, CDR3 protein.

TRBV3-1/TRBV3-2 CASSQEGQGPYGYTF
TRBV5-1 CASSELAGSSYNEQFF
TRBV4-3 CASSQASRGTDTQYF
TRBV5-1 CASSRGVGEYGYTF
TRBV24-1 CATSDLQKQYF
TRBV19 CASSVSGGAGYTF
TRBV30 CAWSPTDRGRGNTIYF
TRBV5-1 CASSLEGLAIAEQFF
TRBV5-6 CASSFSGADTQYF
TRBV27 CASSSGTSNQPQHF
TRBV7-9 CASSLLLGSTNTGELFF
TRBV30 CAWSLGAGEGETQYF
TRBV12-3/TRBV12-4 CASSLYEGAFF
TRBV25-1 CASSEDYPRAGELFF
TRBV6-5 CASSRGVSGGYTF
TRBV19 CASSIGPGWVEPGTEAFF
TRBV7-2 CASSLDRASGLNEQYF
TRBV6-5 CASSYSRDRVFYEQYF
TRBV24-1 CATSETRSTDTQYF
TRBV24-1 CATSATTGLTETQYF
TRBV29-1 CSVDSWGTSGRTEETQYF
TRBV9 CASSVGGSGSPQETQYF
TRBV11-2 CASSFSGGNEKLFF
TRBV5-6 CASSSDRETLNYGYTF
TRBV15 CATSTSGTGGREQYF
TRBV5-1 CASRRGFDSYEQYF
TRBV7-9 CASRPDRSNEKLFF
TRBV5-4 CASSEGLAGDTDTQYF
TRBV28 CASSLSIPSSGKQFF
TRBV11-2 CASSFRMAGGPIQETQYF
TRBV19 CASSKFGTSGRGVPDTQYF
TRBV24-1 CATSVQAPNTEAFF
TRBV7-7 CASSARTGGIGELFF
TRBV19 CASSMRTGGPTGELFF
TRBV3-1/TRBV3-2 CASSPHDRGSGYTF
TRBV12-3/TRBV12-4 CASSRTGNQPQHF
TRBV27 CASSSRDRGGETQYF
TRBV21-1 CASSERYSSRTSGRSGAYF
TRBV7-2 CASSFPGTRGRATDTQYF
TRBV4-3 CASSQEFGRSDTQYF
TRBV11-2 CASSLHFNTMNTEAFF
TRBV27 CASSSSLRTRQETQYF
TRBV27 CASRDTLGGNNEQFF
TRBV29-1 CSVVGAGATNTGELFF
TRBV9 CASSAQSGGRGYTF
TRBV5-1 CASSNPGVNTEAFF
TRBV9 CASSPGLASYEQYF